Sample share makes the clone carrying this TCR beta chain medium-sized. Its antigen remains unknown. One end of the junction fails to match germline, which may point to a read error. This sample was taken from a study of spatial heterogeneity in lung cancer. Study in general: Unique TCR and UMI combinations averaged more than ten appearances each in raw reads.

Time point defined: sample taken at primary tumor resection. Whole RNA came from tumor, nontumor lung or frozen PBMC and was sequenced without being sorted. Points from the study as a whole: Within tumors, counts of expanded alpha and beta TCRs tracked tumor mutation counts.

TCRdb re-analysed the 5' RACE reads in MiXCR, keeping a single row per CDR3 protein. The data contain almost 3,000 distinct CDR3 sequences, 6.6% of them singletons. This specimen was lung tumor tissue, taken at surgery. The sequence was obtained from a female donor with early-stage non-small cell lung cancer.

CDR3 sequence reads: CASSQGFSENTIYF. CDR3 nucleotide sequence: TGTGCCAGCAGCCAAGGCTTCTCTGAAAACACCATATATTTT. The chain has TRBV7-9 and TRBJ1-3; unclear D gene. The germline CDR1 and CDR2 sequences are SEHNR and FQNEAQ (reference sequence). This CDR3 has 14 amino acids.